This TCR beta chain was identified during a study of cytomegalovirus exposure and HLA in healthy donors. General observations from the study: The majority of CMV-associated TCR beta chains were reported as apparently HLA-restricted in a later analysis. Reports described diagnosis of cytomegalovirus status by the classifier as highly specific and sensitive.

The donors (healthy individuals) were bone marrow donors. 13 Jbeta primers and 60 Vbeta primers were used for the PCR. Methods used by the authors: In a later analysis, of about 80 million unique beta chains, about 12 million appeared in at least two donors. The protocol was immunoSEQ multiplex PCR, while the TCRdb copy is restricted to in-frame clones and leaves out a portion. The V and J calls and clone size are taken from that table; D and trimming were inferred from the DNA. The repertoire holds about 200,000 clones, around 86% seen once, with 6.5% in the top ten. About this clone: Antigen unknown.

Sequencing was carried out using PBMCs. This sequence originates from a woman in her forties or fifties in good health and CMV-seropositive.

The CDR3 sequence is CASSDPGQGTSKGYF. The CDR3 region has the DNA TGTGCCAGCAGTGACCCGGGACAGGGGACTAGCAAGGGGTACTTC. The chain carries TRBV6-1 and TRBJ2-7; the D gene is possibly TRBD1 (10 bases). The germline V gene encodes CDR1 MNHNS and CDR2 SASEGT. The CDR3 is 15 amino acids. Trimming took off 3 bases at V and 12 bases at J, with 24 bases between the two ends.